The clone carrying this TCR beta chain has only one observation. Its antigen is still unknown. This record comes from a study of blood T cells in healthy people across ages. Study-level background: Template switching retrieved approximately one barcoded beta molecule for each two T cells. Study conclusions and caveats: The fall in TCR beta diversity per million T cells was roughly linear with age.

It was with a sample-barcoded 5' primer and a J-beta primer mix that a second PCR of about 7 to 12 cycles was run. TCRdb redid the calling of the 5' RACE reads with MiXCR, one entry per CDR3 protein. The sample shows about a million distinct CDR3 sequences, about 51% of them seen only once. The germline gives CDR1 DFQATT, CDR2 SNEGSKA (reference sequence). V was trimmed by 0 bases and J by 7 bases, leaving 7 bases between them. CDR3 length: 13 residues. The J gene is TRBJ1-6, the V gene TRBV20-1; D unresolved. This clonotype originated in a woman in her sixties or seventies in good health. Specimen: blood. Written as DNA, the CDR3 is TGCAGTGCTAGAGATATGTTAAATTCACCCCTCCACTTT. It is translated as CSARDMLNSPLHF.